What follows are 6 T cell receptor beta chains derived from one specimen sequenced in a study of graft-versus-host responses after intestinal transplantation. TCRdb's table, derived via immunoSEQ multiplex PCR, lists solely in-frame clones and lacks some. The sample shows roughly 120,000 clones, 90% of them seen only once. These receptors have no identified antigens. This material consisted of unstimulated CD4+ T cells sorted from spleen or lymph node cells, taken before intestinal transplant. These receptors were obtained from a human donor who received an intestinal transplant.

The CDR3 nucleotides read TGTGCCAGCAGCCCGGACAGGGGGAAGTTTTATGAAAAACTGTTTTTT. Its translation is CASSPDRGKFYEKLFF. This rearrangement joins TRBV6-6 to TRBJ1-4; 10 bases match TRBD1. The CDR3 is 16 amino acids. V trimming: 6 bases; J trimming: 6 bases; junction bases outside the gene matches: 10. CDR1 and CDR2 from the germline V gene are MNHNY and SVGAGI (reference sequence).

The chain is built from TRBV4-2 and TRBJ1-4; D ambiguous. Germline-derived CDR1 and CDR2 are LGHNA and YNFKEQ. Trimming took off 6 bases at V and 4 bases at J, with 9 bases between the two ends. The CDR3 loop spans 13 amino acids. CDR3 coding DNA: TGTGCCAGCAGGAGGCAGATTAATGAAAAACTGTTTTTT. It codes for CASRRQINEKLFF.

The rearrangement uses TRBV27 and TRBJ2-1, with 9 nucleotides matching TRBD1. Trimming cost V 7 bases and J 5 bases; bases outside gene matches: 9. This CDR3 has 15 residues. Looked up from germline, CDR1 is MNHEY and CDR2 is SMNVEV (reference sequence). This CDR3 is CASTPGQGRNNEQFF. The CDR3, as DNA: TGTGCCAGCACCCCGGGACAGGGAAGAAACAATGAGCAGTTCTTC.

The J gene is TRBJ1-5, the V gene TRBV5-1; 9 bases line up with TRBD1. Germline trimming cut 0 bases from V and 7 bases from J; bases unmatched to any gene: 5. The CDR3 consists of 15 residues. Germline V gene lookup returns CDR1 SGHRS and CDR2 YFSETQ. The CDR3 DNA is TGCGCCAGCAGCTTGGGGACAGGGGCGAGCCAGCCCCAGCATTTT. As protein: CASSLGTGASQPQHF.

This clone is a singleton in its sample. The chain has TRBV5-4 and TRBJ2-5, with a weak D call TRBD2 (6 bases). V was pared by 3 bases and J by 1 base, with 7 bases between. The CDR3 runs to 13 residues. The germline V gene has CDR1 SGHNT and CDR2 YYREEE (reference sequence). DNA of the CDR3: TGTGCCAGCAGCTGGAGGGGCCAAGAGACCCAGTACTTC. As protein: CASSWRGQETQYF. Supplemented by reference TRBV5-4 and TRBJ2-5, the full variable domain reads ETGVTQSPTHLIKTRGQQVTLRCSSQSGHNTVSWYQQALGQGPQFIFQYYREEENGRGNFPPRFSGLQFPNYSSELNVNALELDDSALYLCASSWRGQETQYFGPGTRLLVL.

This clone was counted between two and nine times. V gene TRBV6-6 combines with J gene TRBJ2-1, with D maybe TRBD1 (6 bases). V gave up 3 bases and J gave up 9 bases, with 12 bases separating them. Per the germline V gene, CDR1 is MNHNY and CDR2 is SVGAGI (reference sequence). CDR3 length equals 13 residues. CDR3 in amino acids: CASSYSQGSEQFF. CDR3 DNA: TGTGCCAGCAGTTATTCGCAGGGGAGTGAGCAGTTCTTC.